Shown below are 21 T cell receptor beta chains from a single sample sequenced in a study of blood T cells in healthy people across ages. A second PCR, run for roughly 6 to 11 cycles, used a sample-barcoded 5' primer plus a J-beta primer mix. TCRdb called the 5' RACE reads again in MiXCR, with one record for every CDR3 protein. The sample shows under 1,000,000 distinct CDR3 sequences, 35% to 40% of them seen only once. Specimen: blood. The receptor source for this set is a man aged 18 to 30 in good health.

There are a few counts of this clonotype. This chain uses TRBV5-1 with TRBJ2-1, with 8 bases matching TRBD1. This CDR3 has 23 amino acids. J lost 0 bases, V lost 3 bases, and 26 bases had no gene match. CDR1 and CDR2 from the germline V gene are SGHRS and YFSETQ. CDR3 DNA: TGCGCCAGCAGCTCCCCGGACAGGGACTTCAATATTCCGGGACCAAACTCCTACAATGAGCAGTTCTTC. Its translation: CASSSPDRDFNIPGPNSYNEQFF.

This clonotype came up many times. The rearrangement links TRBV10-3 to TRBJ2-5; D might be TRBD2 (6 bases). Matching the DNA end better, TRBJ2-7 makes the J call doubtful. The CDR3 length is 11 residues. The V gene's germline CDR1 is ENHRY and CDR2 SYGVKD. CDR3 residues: CAISAGDEQYF. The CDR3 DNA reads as TGTGCCATCAGTGCGGGGGACGAGCAGTACTTC.

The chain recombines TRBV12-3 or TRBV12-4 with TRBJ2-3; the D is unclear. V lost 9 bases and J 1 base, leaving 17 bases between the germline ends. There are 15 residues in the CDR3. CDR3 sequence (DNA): TGTGCCAGTTATAGCCCAGGACGACGCACAGATACGCAGTATTTT. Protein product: CASYSPGRRTDTQYF.

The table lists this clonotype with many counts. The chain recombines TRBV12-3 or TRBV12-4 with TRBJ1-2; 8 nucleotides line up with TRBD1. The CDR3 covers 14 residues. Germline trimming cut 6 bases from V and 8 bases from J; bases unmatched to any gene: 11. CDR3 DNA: TGTGCCAGCAGCCCCGGACAGGGAAAGAGCGGCTACACCTTC. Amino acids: CASSPGQGKSGYTF.

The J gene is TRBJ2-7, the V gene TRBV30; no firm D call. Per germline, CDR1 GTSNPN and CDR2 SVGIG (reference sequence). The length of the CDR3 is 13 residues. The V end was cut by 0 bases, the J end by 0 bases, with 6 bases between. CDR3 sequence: CAWSVVGSYEQYF. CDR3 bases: TGTGCCTGGAGTGTAGTCGGCTCCTACGAGCAGTACTTC.

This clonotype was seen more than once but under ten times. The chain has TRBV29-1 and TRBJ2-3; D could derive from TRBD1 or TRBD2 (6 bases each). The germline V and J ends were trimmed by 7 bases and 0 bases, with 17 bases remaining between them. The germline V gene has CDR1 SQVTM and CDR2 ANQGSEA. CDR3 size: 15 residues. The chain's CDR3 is CSATRGQSSTDTQYF. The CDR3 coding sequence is TGCAGCGCTACCCGGGGGCAGTCTAGCACAGATACGCAGTATTTT.

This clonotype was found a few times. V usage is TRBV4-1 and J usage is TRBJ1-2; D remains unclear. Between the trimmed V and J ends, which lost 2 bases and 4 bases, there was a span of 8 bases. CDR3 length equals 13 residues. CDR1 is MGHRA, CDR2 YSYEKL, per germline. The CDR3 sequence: CASSQRSSYGYTF. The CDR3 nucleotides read TGCGCCAGCAGCCAACGTTCCTCCTATGGCTACACCTTC.

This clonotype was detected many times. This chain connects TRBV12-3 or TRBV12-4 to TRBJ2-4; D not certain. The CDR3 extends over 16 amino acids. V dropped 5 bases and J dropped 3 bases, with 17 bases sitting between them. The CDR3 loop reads CASSRAAGQSKNIQYF. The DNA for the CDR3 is TGTGCCAGCAGTCGGGCGGCCGGGCAGAGCAAAAACATTCAGTACTTC.

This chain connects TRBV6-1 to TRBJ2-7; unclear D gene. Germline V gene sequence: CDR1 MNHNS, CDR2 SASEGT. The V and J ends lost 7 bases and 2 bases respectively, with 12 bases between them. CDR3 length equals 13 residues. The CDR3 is CASTRSQPYEQYF. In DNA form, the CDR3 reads TGTGCCAGCACCCGGTCCCAGCCCTACGAGCAGTACTTC.

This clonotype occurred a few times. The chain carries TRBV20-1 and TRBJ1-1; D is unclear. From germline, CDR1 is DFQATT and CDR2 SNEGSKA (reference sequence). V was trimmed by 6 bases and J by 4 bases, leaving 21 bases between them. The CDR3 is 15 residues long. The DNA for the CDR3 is TGCAGTGCCCCCCCCCGGTGGGAGGCGAGCACTGAAGCTTTCTTT. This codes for CSAPPRWEASTEAFF.

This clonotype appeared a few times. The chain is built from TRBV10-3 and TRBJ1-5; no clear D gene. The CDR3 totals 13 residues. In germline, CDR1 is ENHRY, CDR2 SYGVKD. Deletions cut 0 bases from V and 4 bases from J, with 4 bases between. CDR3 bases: TGTGCCATCAGTGAGTCGTTAAATCAGCCCCAGCATTTT. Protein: CAISESLNQPQHF.

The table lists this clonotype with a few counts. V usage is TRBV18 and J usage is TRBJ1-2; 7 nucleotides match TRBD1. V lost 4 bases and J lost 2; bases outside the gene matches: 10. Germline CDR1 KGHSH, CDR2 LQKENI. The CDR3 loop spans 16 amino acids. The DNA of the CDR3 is TGTGCCAGCTCACTAAACACCGGGACAGCAAACTATGGCTACACCTTC. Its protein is CASSLNTGTANYGYTF. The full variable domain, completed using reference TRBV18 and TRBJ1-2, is NAGVMQNPRHLVRRRGQEARLRCSPMKGHSHVYWYRQLPEEGLKFMVYLQKENIIDESGMPKERFSAEFPKEGPSILRIQQVVRGDSAAYFCASSLNTGTANYGYTFGSGTRLTVV.

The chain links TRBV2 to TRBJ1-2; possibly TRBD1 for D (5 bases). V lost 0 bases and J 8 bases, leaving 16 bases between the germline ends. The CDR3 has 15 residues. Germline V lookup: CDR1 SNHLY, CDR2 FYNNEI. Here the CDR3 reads CASSEARQGSWGYTF. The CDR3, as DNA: TGTGCCAGCAGTGAAGCCAGGCAGGGCTCCTGGGGCTACACCTTC.

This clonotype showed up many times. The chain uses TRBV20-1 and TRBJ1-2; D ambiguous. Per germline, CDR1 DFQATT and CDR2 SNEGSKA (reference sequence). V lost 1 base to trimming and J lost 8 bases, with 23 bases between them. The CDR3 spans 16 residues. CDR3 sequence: CSARAPSGLGNLGYTF. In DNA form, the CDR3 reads TGCAGTGCTAGAGCTCCCTCGGGTCTGGGAAATTTAGGCTACACCTTC.

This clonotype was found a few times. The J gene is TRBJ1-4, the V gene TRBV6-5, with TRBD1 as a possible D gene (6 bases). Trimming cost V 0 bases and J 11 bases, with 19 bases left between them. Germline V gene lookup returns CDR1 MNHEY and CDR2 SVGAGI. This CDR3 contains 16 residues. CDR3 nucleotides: TGTGCCAGCAGTTACTCGACGGGGGGCGAAGCAAGGAAACTGTTTTTT. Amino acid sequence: CASSYSTGGEARKLFF.

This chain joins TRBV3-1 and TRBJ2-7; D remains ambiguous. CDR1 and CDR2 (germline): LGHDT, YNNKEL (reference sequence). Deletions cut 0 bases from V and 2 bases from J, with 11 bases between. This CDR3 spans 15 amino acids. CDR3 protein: CASSQDPGRAYEQYF. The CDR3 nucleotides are TGTGCCAGCAGCCAAGATCCGGGCCGAGCCTACGAGCAGTACTTC.

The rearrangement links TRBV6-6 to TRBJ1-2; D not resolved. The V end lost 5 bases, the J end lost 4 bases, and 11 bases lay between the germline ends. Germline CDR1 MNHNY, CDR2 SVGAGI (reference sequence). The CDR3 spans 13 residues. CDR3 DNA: TGTGCCAGCAGTGACCAACGGGGCTATGGCTACACCTTC. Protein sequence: CASSDQRGYGYTF.

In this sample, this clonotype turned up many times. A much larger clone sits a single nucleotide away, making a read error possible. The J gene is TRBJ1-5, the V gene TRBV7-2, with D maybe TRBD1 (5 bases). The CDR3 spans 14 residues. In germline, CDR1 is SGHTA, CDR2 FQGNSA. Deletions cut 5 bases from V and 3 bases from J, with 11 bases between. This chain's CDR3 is CASSVRGYNQPQHF. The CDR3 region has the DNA TGTGCCAGCAGCGTAAGGGGTTACAATCAGCCCCAGCATTTT. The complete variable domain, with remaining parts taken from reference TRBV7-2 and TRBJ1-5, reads GAGVSQSPSNKVTEKGKDVELRCDPISGHTALYWYRQSLGQGLEFLIYFQGNSAPDKSGLPSDRFSAERTGGSVSTLTIQRTQQEDSAVYLCASSVRGYNQPQHFGDGTRLSIL.

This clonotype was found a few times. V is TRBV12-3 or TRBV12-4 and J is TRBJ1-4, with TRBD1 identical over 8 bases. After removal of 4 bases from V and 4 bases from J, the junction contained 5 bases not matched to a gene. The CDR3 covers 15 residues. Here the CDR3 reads CASSWETGVNEKLFF. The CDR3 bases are TGTGCCAGCAGTTGGGAGACAGGGGTTAATGAAAAACTGTTTTTT.

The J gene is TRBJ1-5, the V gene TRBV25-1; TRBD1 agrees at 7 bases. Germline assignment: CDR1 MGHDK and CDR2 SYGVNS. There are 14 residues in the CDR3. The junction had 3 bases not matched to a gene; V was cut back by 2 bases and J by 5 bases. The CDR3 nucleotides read TGTGCCAGCAGTGAAGTAACAGGGGATCAGCCCCAGCATTTT. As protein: CASSEVTGDQPQHF.

CDR3 nucleotide sequence: TGTGCCAGCAGCCGGCGGGAGATCCCCTACAATGAGCAGTTCTTC. Translation gives CASSRREIPYNEQFF. This chain joins TRBV14 and TRBJ2-1; 7 bases agree with TRBD2. The CDR3 contains 15 residues. The ends lost 4 bases at V and 2 bases at J; junction bases unmatched: 5. Per germline, CDR1 SGHDN and CDR2 FVKESK.